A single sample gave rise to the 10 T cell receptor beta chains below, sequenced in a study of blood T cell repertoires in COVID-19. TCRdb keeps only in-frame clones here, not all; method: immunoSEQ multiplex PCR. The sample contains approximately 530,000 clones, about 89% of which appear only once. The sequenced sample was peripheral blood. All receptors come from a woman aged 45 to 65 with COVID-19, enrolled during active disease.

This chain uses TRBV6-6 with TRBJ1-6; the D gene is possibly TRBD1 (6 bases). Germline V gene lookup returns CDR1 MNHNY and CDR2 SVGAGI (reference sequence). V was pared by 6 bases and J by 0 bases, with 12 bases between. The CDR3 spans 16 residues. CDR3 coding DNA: TGTGCCAGCAGCTCCGGACAGAGCTCCTATAATTCACCCCTCCACTTT. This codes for CASSSGQSSYNSPLHF.

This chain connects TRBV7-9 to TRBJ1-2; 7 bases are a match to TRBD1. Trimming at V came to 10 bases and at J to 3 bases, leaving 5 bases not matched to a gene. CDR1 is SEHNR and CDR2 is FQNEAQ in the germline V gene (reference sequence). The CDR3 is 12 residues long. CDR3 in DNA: TGTGCCACCGGGGACAGCTACTATGGCTACACCTTC. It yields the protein CATGDSYYGYTF.

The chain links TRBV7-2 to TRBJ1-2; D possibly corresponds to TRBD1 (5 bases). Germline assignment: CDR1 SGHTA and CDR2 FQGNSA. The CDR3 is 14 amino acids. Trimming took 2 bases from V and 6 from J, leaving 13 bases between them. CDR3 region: CASSLSVRGDGYTF. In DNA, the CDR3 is TGTGCCAGCAGCTTAAGTGTCCGGGGGGATGGCTACACCTTC.

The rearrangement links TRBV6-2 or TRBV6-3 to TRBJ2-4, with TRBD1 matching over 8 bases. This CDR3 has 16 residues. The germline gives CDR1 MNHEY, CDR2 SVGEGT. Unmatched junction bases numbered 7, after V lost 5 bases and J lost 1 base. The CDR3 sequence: CASSPTGVDAKNIQYF. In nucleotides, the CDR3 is TGTGCCAGCAGTCCGACAGGGGTGGACGCCAAAAACATTCAGTACTTC.

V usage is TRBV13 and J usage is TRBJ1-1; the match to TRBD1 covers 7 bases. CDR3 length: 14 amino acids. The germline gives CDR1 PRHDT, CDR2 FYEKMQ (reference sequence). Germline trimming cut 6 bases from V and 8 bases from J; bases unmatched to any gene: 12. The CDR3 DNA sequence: TGTGCCAGCAGGCCGACAGGGAGCGATTTGGAAGCTTTCTTT. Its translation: CASRPTGSDLEAFF. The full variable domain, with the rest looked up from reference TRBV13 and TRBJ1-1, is AAGVIQSPRHLIKEKRETATLKCYPIPRHDTVYWYQQGPGQDPQFLISFYEKMQSDKGSIPDRFSAQQFSDYHSELNMSSLELGDSALYFCASRPTGSDLEAFFGQGTRLTVV.

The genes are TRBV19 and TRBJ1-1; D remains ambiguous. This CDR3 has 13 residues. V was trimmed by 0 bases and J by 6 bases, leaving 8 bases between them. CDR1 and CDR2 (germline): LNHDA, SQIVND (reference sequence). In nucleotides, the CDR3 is TGTGCCAGTAGTATAGAAAGTGGAGCTGAAGCTTTCTTT. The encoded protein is CASSIESGAEAFF.

The CDR3 reads CASSPGGYTEAFF. The CDR3 nucleotides are TGTGCCAGCAGCCCAGGGGGGTATACTGAAGCTTTCTTT. The chain has TRBV7-2 and TRBJ1-1, with TRBD1 matching 7 bases. V dropped 5 bases and J dropped 5; count of bases not matched to a gene: 5. CDR1 is SGHTA and CDR2 is FQGNSA in the germline V gene. The CDR3 totals 13 residues.

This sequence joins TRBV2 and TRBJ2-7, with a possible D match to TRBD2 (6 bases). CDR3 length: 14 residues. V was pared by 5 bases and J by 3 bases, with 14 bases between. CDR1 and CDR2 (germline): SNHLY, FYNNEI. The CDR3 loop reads CASSPGLRVYEQYF. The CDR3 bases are TGTGCCAGCAGTCCGGGACTCCGGGTCTACGAGCAGTACTTC.

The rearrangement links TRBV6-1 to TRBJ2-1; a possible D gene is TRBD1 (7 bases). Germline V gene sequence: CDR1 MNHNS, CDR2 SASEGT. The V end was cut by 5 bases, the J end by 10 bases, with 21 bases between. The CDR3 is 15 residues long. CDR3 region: CASSRGTDRRGEQFF. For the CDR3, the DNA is TGTGCCAGCAGTCGGGGGACAGATAGAAGAGGGGAGCAGTTCTTC.

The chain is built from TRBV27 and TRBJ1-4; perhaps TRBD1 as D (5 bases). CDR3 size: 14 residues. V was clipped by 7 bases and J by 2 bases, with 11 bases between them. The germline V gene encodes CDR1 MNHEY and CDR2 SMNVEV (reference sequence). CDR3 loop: CASKSGLTNEKLFF. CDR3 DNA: TGTGCCAGCAAGTCAGGGTTGACTAATGAAAAACTGTTTTTT.